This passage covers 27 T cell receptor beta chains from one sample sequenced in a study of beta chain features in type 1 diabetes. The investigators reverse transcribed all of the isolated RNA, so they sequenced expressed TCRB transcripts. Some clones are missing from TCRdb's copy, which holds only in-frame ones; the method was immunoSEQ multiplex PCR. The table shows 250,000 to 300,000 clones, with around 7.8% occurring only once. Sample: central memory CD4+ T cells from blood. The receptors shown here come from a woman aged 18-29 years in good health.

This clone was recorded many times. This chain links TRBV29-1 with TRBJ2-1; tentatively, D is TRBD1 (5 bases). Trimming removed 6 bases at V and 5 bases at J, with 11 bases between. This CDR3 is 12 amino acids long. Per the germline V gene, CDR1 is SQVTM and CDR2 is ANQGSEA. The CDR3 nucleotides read TGCAGCGTCGGTGGGGCCAACAATGAGCAGTTCTTC. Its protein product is CSVGGANNEQFF.

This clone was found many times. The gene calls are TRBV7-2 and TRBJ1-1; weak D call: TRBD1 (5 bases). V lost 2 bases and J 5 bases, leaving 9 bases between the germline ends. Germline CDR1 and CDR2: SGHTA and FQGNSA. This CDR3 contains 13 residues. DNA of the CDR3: TGTGCCAGCAGCTTAAATCCAGGGACTGAAGCTTTCTTT. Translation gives CASSLNPGTEAFF.

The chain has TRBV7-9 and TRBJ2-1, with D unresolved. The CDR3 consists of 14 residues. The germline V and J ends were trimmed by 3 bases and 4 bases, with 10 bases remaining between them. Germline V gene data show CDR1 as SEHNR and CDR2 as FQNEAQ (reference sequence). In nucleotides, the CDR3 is TGTGCCAGCAGCTTCTGGGATGGGTACAATGAGCAGTTCTTC. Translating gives CASSFWDGYNEQFF. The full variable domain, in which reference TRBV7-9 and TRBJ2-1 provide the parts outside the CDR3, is DTGVSQNPRHKITKRGQNVTFRCDPISEHNRLYWYRQTLGQGPEFLTYFQNEAQLEKSRLLSDRFSAERPKGSFSTLEIQRTEQGDSAMYLCASSFWDGYNEQFFGPGTRLTVL.

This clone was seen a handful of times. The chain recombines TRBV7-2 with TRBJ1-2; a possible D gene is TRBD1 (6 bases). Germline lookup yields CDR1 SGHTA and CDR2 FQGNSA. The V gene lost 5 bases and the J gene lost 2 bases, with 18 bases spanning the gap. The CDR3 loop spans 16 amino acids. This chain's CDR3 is CASSPDSRTANYGYTF. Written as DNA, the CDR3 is TGTGCCAGCAGCCCGGACAGCCGGACGGCGAACTATGGCTACACCTTC.

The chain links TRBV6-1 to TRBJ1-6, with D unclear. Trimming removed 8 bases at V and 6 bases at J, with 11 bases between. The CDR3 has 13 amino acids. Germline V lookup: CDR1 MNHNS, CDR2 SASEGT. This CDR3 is CASGFGGNSPLHF. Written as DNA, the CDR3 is TGTGCCAGCGGGTTCGGAGGTAATTCACCCCTCCACTTT.

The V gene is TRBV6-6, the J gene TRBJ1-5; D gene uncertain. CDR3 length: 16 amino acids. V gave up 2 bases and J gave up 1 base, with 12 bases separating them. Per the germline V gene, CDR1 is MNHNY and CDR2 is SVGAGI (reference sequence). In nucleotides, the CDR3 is TGTGCCAGCAGTTACCACCTTGAGAGGAGCAATCAGCCCCAGCATTTT. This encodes CASSYHLERSNQPQHF.

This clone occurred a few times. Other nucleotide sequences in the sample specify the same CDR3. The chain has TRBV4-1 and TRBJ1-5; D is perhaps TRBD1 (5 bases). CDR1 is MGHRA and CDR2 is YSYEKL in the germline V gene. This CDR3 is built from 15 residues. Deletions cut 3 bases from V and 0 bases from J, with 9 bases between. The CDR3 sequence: CASSQGTVSNQPQHF. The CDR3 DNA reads TGCGCCAGCAGCCAGGGGACGGTTAGCAATCAGCCCCAGCATTTT.

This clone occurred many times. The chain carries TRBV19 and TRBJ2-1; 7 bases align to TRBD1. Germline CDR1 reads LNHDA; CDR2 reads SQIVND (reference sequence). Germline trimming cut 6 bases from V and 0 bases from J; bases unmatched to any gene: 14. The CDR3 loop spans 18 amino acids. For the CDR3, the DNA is TGTGCCAGTAGCAGTGCTACCCCCTGGACAGGCTCCTACAATGAGCAGTTCTTC. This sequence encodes CASSSATPWTGSYNEQFF.

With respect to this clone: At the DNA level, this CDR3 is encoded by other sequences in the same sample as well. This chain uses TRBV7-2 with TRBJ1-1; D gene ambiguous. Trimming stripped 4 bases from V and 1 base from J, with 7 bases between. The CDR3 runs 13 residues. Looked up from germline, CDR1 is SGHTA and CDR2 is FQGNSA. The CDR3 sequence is CASSSGTNTEAFF. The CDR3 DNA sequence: TGTGCCAGCAGCTCCGGAACGAACACTGAAGCTTTCTTT.

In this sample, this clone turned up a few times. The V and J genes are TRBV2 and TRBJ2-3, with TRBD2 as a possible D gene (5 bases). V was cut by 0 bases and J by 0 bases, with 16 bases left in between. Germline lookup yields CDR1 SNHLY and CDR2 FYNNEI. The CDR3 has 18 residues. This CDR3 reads CASSEAQWSGTSTDTQYF. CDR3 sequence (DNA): TGTGCCAGCAGTGAAGCACAGTGGAGCGGCACTAGCACAGATACGCAGTATTTT.

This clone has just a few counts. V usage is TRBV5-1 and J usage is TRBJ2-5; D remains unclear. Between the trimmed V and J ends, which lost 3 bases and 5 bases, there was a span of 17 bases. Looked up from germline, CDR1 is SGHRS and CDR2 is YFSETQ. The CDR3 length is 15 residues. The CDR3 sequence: CASSSDPLSRETQYF. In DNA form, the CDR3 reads TGCGCCAGCAGCTCCGACCCGTTAAGCAGGGAGACCCAGTACTTC.

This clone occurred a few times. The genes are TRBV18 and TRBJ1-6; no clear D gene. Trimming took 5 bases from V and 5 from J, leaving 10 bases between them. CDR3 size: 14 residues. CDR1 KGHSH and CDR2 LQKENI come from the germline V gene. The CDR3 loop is CASSTAMNNSPLHF. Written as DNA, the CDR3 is TGTGCCAGCTCAACCGCTATGAATAATTCACCCCTCCACTTT.

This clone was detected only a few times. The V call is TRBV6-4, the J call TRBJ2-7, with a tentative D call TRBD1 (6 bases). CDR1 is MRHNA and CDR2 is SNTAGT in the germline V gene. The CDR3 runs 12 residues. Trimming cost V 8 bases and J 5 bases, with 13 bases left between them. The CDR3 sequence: CASRSPGDEQYF. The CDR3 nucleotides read TGTGCCAGCCGAAGCCCAGGGGACGAGCAGTACTTC.

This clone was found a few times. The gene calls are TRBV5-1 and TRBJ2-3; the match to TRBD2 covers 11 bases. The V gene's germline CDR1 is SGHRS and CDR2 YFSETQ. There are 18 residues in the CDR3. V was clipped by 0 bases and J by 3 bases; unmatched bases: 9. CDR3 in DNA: TGCGCCAGCAGCTTGGCTCTAGCGGGGGGCGGGTCGACAGATACGCAGTATTTT. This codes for CASSLALAGGGSTDTQYF. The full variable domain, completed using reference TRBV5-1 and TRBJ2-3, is KAGVTQTPRYLIKTRGQQVTLSCSPISGHRSVSWYQQTPGQGLQFLFEYFSETQRNKGNFPGRFSGRQFSNSRSEMNVSTLELGDSALYLCASSLALAGGGSTDTQYFGPGTRLTVL.

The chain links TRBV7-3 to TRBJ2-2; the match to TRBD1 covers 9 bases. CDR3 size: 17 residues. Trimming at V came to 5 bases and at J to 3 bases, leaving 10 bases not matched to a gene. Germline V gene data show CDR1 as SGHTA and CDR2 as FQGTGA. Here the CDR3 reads CASSPNPTGGHTGELFF. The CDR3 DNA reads TGTGCCAGCAGCCCTAACCCAACAGGGGGCCACACCGGGGAGCTGTTTTTT.

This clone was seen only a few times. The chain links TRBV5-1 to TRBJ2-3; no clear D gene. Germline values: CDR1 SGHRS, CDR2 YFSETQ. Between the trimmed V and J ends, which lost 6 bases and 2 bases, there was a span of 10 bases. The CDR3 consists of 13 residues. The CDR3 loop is CASTLEFTDTQYF. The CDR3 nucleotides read TGCGCCAGCACCCTGGAGTTCACAGATACGCAGTATTTT.

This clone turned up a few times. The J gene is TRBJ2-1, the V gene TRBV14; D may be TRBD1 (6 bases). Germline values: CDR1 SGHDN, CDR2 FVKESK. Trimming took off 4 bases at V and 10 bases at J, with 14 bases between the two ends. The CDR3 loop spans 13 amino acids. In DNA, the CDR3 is TGTGCCAGCAGCCCCCTTAGGGGGAGCGAGCAGTTCTTC. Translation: CASSPLRGSEQFF. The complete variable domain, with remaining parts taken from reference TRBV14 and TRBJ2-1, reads EAGVTQFPSHSVIEKGQTVTLRCDPISGHDNLYWYRRVMGKEIKFLLHFVKESKQDESGMPNNRFLAERTGGTYSTLKVQPAELEDSGVYFCASSPLRGSEQFFGPGTRLTVL.

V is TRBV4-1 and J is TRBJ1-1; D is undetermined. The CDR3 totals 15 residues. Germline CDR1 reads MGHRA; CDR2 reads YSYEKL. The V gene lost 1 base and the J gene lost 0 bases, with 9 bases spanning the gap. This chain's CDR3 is CASSQGPVLNTEAFF. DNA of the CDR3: TGCGCCAGCAGCCAAGGGCCGGTTTTGAACACTGAAGCTTTCTTT.

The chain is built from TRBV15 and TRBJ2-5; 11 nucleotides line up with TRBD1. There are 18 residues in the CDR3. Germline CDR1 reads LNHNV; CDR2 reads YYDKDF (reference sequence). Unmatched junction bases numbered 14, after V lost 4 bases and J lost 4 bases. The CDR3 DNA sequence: TGTGCCACCAGCACAACACAAACAGGACAGGGGGCAAGAGAGACCCAGTACTTC. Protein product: CATSTTQTGQGARETQYF. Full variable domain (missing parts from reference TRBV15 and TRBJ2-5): DAMVIQNPRYQVTQFGKPVTLSCSQTLNHNVMYWYQQKSSQAPKLLFHYYDKDFNNEADTPDNFQSRRPNTSFCFLDIRSPGLGDTAMYLCATSTTQTGQGARETQYFGPGTRLLVL.

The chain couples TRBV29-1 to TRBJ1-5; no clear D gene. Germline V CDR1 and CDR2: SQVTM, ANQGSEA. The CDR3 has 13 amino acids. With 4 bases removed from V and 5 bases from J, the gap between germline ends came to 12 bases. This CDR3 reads CSVGWQRDQPQHF. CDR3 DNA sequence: TGCAGCGTTGGGTGGCAGAGAGATCAGCCCCAGCATTTT.

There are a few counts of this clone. The CDR3 DNA reads TGCAGCGTCCTGGACAGGGGGTTGTATGAGCAGTTCTTC. Its protein is CSVLDRGLYEQFF. This chain uses TRBV29-1 with TRBJ2-1, with 10 bases identical to TRBD1. The CDR3 totals 13 residues. V lost 6 bases, J lost 8 bases, and 7 bases stayed unmatched. Germline V gives CDR1 SQVTM, CDR2 ANQGSEA.

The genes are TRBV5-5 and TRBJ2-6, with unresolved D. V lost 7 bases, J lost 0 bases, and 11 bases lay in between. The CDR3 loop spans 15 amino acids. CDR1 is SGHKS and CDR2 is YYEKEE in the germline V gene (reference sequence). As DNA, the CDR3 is TGTGCCAGCTTCTCGAGGTCCTCTGGGGCCAACGTCCTGACTTTC. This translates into CASFSRSSGANVLTF.

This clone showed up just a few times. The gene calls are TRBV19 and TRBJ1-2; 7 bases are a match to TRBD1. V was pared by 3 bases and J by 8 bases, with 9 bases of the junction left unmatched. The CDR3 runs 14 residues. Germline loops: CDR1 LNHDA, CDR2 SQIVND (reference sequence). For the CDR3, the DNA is TGTGCCAGTAGTATGATCATAGGGGGCGGAGGCTACACCTTC. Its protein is CASSMIIGGGGYTF.

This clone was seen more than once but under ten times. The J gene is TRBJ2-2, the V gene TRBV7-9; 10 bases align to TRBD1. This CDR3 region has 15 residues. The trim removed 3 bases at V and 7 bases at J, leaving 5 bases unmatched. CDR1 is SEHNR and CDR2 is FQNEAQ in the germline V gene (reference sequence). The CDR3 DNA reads TGTGCCAGCAGCTTGGGGACAGGGGACGGCGGGGAGCTGTTTTTT. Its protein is CASSLGTGDGGELFF.

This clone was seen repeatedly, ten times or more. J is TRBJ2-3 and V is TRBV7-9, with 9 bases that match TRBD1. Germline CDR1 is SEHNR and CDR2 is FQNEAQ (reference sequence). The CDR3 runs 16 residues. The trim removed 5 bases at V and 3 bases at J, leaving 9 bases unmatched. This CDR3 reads CASSRTGTGSTDTQYF. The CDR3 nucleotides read TGTGCCAGCAGCCGAACCGGGACAGGGTCGACAGATACGCAGTATTTT.

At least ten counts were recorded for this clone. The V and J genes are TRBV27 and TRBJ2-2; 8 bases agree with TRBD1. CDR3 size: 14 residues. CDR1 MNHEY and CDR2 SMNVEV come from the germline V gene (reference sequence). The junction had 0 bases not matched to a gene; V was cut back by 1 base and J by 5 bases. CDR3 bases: TGTGCCAGCAGTTTATGGACAGGGACCGGGGAGCTGTTTTTT. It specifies CASSLWTGTGELFF.

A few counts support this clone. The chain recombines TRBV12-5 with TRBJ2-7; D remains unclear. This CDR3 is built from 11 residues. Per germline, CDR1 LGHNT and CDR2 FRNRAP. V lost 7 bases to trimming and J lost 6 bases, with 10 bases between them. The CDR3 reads CASAFWGEQYF. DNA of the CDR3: TGTGCTAGTGCCTTTTGGGGCGAGCAGTACTTC.